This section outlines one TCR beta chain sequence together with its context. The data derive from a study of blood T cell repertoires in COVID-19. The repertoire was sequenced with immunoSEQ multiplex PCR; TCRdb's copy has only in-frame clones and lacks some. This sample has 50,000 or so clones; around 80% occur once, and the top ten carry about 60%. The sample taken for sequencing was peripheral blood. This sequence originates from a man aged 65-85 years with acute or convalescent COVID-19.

The CDR3 spells CATGDDGTVTDTQYF. The CDR3 nucleotides read TGTGCCACCGGGGATGACGGGACAGTAACAGATACGCAGTATTTT. The V and J genes are TRBV24-1 and TRBJ2-3; TRBD1 agrees at 7 bases. The V gene's germline CDR1 is KGHDR and CDR2 SFDVKD. The CDR3 runs to 15 residues. Germline trimming cut 9 bases from V and 3 bases from J; bases unmatched to any gene: 11.